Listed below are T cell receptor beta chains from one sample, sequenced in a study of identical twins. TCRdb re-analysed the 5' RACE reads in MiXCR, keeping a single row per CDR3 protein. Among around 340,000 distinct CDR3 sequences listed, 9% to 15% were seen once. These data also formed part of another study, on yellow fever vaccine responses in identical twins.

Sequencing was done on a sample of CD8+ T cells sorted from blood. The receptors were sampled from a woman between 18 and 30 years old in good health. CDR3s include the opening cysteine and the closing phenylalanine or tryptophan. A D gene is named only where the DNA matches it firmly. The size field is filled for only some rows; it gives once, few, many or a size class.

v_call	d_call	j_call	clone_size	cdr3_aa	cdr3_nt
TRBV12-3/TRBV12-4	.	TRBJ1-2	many	CASSLKDNYGYTF	TGTGCCAGCAGTTTAAAAGATAACTATGGCTACACCTTC
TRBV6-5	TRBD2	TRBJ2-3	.	CASSSPLGGRDTQYF	TGTGCCAGCAGTTCGCCCCTAGGCGGGAGGGATACGCAGTATTTT
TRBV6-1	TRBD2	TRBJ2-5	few	CASSQVVAGQETQYF	TGTGCCAGCAGCCAAGTGGTAGCGGGGCAAGAGACCCAGTACTTC
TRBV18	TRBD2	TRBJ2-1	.	CASSPTAGDLYNEQFF	TGTGCCAGCTCACCCACGGCGGGAGACCTCTACAATGAGCAGTTCTTC
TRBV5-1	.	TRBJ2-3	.	CASSLGHRSTDTQYF	TGCGCCAGCAGCTTGGGTCACCGAAGCACAGATACGCAGTATTTT
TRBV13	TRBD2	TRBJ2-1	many	CASSLEASGAYNEQFF	TGTGCCAGCAGCTTAGAGGCCAGCGGGGCTTACAATGAGCAGTTCTTC
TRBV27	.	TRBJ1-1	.	CASSPTPLGLEAFF	TGTGCCAGCAGTCCCACCCCTCTGGGGCTCGAAGCTTTCTTT
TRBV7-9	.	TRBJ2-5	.	CASSLAPRLQETQYF	TGTGCCAGCAGCTTAGCGCCGAGACTCCAAGAGACCCAGTACTTC
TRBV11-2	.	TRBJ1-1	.	CASSLAPGTEAFF	TGTGCCAGCAGCTTGGCCCCGGGGACTGAAGCTTTCTTT
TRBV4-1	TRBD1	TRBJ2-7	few	CASSRNRGREQYF	TGCGCCAGCAGCCGAAACAGGGGGCGCGAGCAGTACTTC
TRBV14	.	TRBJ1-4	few	CASSQWSGRINEKLFF	TGTGCCAGCAGCCAGTGGTCTGGACGGATTAATGAAAAACTGTTTTTT
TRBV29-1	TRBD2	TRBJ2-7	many	CSVFGGEAGGKKYEQYF	TGCAGCGTATTCGGAGGGGAGGCGGGAGGAAAAAAGTACGAGCAGTACTTC
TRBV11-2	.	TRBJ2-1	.	CASSLASSRNEQFF	TGTGCCAGCAGCTTGGCGTCCTCTCGAAATGAGCAGTTCTTC
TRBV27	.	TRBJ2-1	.	CASSLSVWREQFF	TGTGCCAGCAGTTTATCAGTTTGGCGTGAGCAGTTCTTC
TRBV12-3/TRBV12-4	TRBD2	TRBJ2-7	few	CASSFWGGEKQYF	TGTGCCAGCAGTTTTTGGGGGGGGGAAAAGCAGTACTTC
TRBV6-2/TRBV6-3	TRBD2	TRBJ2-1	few	CASSYSKAGDEQFF	TGTGCCAGCAGTTACTCGAAGGCGGGAGATGAGCAGTTCTTC
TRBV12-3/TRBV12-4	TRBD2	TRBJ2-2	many	CASSLGLAGLIDTGELFF	TGTGCCAGCAGTTTGGGACTAGCGGGACTGATCGACACCGGGGAGCTGTTTTTT
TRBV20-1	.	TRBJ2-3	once	CSARDKRGVWSTDTQYF	TGCAGTGCTAGAGATAAACGGGGAGTGTGGAGCACAGATACGCAGTATTTT
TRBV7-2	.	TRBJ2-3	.	CASSPRRGRNTDTQYF	TGTGCCAGCAGCCCCCGGAGGGGGAGAAACACAGATACGCAGTATTTT
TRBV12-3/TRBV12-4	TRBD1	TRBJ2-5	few	CASTITGTEQETQYF	TGTGCCAGCACTATTACCGGGACAGAACAAGAGACCCAGTACTTC
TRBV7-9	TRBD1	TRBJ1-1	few	CASSQGWGQQSTEAFF	TGTGCCAGCAGCCAAGGCTGGGGACAGCAGAGCACTGAAGCTTTCTTT
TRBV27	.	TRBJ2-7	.	CAVGDPAYEQYF	TGTGCCGTTGGGGATCCTGCCTACGAGCAGTACTTC
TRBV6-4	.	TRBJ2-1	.	CASSAFEYNEQFF	TGTGCCAGCAGTGCTTTCGAATACAATGAGCAGTTCTTC
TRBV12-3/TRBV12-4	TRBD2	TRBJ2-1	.	CASRAREAYNEQFF	TGTGCCAGCAGAGCGCGGGAGGCATACAATGAGCAGTTCTTC
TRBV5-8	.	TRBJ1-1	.	CASSLYPGATTEAFF	TGTGCCAGCAGCTTGTACCCGGGGGCGACCACTGAAGCTTTCTTT
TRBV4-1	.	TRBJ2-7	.	CASSQDQGTGVYEQYF	TGCGCCAGCAGCCAAGATCAGGGAACTGGGGTATACGAGCAGTACTTC
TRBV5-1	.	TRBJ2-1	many	CASSLRQQGPYNEQFF	TGCGCCAGCAGCTTGAGACAACAGGGACCCTACAATGAGCAGTTCTTC